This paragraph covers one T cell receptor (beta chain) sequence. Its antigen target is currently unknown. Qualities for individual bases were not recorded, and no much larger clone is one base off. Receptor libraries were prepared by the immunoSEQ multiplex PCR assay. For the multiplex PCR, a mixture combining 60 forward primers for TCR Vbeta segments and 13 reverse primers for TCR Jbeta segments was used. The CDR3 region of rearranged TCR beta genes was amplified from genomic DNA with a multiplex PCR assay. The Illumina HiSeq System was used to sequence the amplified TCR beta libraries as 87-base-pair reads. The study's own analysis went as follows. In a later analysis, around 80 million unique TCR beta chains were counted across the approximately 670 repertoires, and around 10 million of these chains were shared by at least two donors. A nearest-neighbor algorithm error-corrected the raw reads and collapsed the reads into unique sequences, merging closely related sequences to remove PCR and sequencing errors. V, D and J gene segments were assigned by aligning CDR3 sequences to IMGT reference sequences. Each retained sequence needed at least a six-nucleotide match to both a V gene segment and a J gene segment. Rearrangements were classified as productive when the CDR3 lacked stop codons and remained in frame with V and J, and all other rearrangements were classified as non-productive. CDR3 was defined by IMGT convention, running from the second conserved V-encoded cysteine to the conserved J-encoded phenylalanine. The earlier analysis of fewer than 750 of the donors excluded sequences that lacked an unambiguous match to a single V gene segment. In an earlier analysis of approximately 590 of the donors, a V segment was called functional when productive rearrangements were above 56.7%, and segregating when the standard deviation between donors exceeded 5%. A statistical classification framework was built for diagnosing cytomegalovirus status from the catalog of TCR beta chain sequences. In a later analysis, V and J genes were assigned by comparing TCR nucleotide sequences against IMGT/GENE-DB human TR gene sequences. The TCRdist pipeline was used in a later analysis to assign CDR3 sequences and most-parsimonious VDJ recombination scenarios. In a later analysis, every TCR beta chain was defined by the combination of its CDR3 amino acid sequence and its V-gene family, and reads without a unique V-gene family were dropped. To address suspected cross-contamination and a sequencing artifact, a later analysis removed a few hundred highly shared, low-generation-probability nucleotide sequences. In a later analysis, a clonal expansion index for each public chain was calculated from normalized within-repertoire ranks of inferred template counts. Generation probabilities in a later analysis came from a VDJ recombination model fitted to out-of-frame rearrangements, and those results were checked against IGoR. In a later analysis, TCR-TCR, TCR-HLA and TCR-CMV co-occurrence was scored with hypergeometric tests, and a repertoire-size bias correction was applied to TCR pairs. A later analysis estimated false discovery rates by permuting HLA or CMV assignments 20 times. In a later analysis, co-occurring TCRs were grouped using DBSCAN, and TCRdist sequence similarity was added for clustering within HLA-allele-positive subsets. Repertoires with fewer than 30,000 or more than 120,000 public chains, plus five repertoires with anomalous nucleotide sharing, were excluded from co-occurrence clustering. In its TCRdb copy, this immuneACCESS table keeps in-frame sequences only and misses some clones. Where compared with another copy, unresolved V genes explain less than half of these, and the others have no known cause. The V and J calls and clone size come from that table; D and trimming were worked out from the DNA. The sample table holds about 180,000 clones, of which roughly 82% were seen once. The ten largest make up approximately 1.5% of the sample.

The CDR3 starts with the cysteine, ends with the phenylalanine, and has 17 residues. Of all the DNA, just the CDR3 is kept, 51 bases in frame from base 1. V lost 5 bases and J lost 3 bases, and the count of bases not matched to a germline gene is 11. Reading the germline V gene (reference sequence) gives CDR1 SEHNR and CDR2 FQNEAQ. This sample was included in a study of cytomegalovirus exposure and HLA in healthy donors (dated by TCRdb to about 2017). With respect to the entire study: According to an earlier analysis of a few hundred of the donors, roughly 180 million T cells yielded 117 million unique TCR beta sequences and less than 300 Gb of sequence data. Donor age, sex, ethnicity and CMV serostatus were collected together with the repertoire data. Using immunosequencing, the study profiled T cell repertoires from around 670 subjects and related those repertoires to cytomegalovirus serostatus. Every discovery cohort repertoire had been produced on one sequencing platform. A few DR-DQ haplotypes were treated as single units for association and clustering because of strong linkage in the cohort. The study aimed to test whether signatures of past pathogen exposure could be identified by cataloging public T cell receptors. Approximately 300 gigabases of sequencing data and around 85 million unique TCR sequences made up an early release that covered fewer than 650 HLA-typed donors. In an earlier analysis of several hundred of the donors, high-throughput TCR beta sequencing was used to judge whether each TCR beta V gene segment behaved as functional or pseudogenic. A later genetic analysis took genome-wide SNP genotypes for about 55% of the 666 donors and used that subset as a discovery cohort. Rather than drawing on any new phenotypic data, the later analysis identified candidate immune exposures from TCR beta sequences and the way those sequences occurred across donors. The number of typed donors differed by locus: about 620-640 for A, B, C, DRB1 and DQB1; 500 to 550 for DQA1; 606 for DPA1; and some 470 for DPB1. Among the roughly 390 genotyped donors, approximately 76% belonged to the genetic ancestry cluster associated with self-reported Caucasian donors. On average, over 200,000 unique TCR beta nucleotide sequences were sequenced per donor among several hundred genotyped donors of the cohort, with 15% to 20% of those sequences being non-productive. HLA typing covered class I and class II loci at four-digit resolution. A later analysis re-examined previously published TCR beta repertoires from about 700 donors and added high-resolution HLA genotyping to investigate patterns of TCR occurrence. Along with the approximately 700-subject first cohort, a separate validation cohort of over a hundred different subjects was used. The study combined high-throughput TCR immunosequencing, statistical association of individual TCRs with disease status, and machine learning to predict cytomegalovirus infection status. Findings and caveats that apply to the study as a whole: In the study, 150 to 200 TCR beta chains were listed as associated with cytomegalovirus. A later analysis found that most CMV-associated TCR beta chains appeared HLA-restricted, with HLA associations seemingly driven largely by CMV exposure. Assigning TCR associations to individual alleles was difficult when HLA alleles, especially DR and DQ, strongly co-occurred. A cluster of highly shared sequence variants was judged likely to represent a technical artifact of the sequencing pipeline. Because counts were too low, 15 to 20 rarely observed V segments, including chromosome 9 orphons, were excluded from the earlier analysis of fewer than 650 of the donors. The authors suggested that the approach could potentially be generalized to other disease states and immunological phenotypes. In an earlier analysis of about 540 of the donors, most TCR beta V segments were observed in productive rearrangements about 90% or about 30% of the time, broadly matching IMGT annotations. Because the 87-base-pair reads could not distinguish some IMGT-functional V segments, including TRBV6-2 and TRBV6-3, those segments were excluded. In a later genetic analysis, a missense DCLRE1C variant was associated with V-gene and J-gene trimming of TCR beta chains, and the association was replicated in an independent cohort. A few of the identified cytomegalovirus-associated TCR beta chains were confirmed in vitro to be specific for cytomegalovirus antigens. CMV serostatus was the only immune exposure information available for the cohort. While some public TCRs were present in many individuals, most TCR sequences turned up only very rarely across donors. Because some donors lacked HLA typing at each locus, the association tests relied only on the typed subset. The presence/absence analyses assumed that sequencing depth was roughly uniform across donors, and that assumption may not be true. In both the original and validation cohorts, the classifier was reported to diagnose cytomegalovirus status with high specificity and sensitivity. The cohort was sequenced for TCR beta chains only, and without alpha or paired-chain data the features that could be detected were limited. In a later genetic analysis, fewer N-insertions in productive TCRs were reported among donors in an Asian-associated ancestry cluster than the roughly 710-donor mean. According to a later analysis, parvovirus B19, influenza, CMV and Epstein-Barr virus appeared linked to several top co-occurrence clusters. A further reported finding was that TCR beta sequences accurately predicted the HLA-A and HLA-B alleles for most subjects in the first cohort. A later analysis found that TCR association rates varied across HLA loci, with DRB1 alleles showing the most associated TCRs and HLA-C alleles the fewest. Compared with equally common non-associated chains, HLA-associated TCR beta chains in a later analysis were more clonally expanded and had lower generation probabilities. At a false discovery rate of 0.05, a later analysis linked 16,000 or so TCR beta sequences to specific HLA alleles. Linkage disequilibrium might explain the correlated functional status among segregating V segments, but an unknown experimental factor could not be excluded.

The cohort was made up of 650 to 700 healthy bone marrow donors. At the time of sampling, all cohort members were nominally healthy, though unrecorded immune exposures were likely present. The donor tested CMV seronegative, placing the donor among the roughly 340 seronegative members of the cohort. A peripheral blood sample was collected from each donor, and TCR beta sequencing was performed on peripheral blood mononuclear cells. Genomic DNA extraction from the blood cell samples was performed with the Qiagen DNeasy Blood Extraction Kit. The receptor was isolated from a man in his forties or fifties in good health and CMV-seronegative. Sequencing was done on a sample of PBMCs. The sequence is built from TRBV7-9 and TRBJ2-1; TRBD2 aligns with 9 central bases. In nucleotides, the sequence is TGTGCCAGCAGCCCCGCGGGGGGGCTAGCGGACTACAATGAGCAGTTCTTC. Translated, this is CASSPAGGLADYNEQFF.